This note documents a single TCR beta chain sequence. Antigen unknown. The data are from a study of cytomegalovirus exposure and HLA in healthy donors. Study-wide background: Earlier sequencing of approximately 180 million T cells yielded around 120 million unique TCR beta sequences.

A multiplex PCR was run with 60 Vbeta primers and 13 Jbeta primers. Only in-frame clones appear in the TCRdb table, and some are missing; sequencing was by immunoSEQ multiplex PCR. The sample shows fewer than 120,000 clones, 80% of them seen only once. The J segment lost 7 bases and the V segment lost 4 bases, leaving 9 bases of the junction unmatched. The CDR3 has 16 amino acids. CDR1 and CDR2 (germline): LGHNA, YNFKEQ. Points from the study as a whole: A later analysis showed HLA-associated TCR beta chains outstripping equally common others in clonal expansion. Investigators reported 164 TCR beta chains as tied to cytomegalovirus.

Sequenced: PBMCs. This chain joins TRBV4-2 and TRBJ1-4; the match to TRBD1 covers 10 bases. The source of this sequence is a woman aged 55-69 years in good health and CMV-seropositive. CDR3 sequence reads: CASSRNSGTGVEKLFF. CDR3 DNA sequence: TGTGCCAGCAGCCGGAACTCCGGGACAGGGGTTGAAAAACTGTTTTTT.